This T cell receptor (beta chain) came from a study of CD8 T cells in ankylosing spondylitis. Overall study findings and caveats: Enrichment of disease-linked clones was reportedly significant in matched ankylosing spondylitis synovial fluid.

The CDR3 runs 22 residues. A quantitative 5'-RACE method, one with molecular barcodes, was used to make TCR beta libraries. TCRdb processed the 5' RACE reads anew with MiXCR; each CDR3 protein has one entry. The data hold under 300,000 distinct CDR3 sequences, with 15% to 20% observed a single time. This clonotype occurred a few times. Its antigen is undetermined. This clonotype originated in a male donor with ankylosing spondylitis or in good health (not recorded which). The specimen was blood, either unsorted or a sorted T cell fraction (not recorded which). The V and J genes are TRBV21-1 and TRBJ2-3; the DNA was not compared with TRBD2, the D call given in the table. TRBV21-1 corresponds to a pseudogene. Here the CDR3 reads CASSKVTSNPRDYGVGTDTQYF. DNA for the CDR3: TGTGCCAGCAGCAAAGTGACCTCGAACCCCCGGGACTATGGGGTCGGCACAGATACGCAGTATTTT.